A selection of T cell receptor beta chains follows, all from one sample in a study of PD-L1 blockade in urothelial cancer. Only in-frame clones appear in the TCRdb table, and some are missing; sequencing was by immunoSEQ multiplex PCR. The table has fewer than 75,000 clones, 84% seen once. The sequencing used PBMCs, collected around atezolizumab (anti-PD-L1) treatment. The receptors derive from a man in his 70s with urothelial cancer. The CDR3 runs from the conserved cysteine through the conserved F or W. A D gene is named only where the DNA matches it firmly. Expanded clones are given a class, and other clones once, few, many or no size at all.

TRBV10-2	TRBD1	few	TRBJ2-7	CASSESLGQGFLDEQYF	TGCGCCAGCAGTGAGTCACTGGGACAGGGATTTCTTGACGAGCAGTACTTC
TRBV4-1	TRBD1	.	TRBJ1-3	CASSQRDRGLSGNTIYF	TGCGCCAGCAGCCAAAGGGACAGGGGGCTCTCTGGAAACACCATATATTTT
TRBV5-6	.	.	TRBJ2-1	CASSLEGSEQFF	TGTGCCAGCAGCTTGGAAGGGAGTGAGCAGTTCTTC
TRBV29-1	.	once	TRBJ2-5	CSVSQIETQYF	TGCAGCGTTTCCCAGATCGAGACCCAGTACTTC
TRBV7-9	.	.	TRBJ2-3	CASSTNTQYF	TGTGCCAGCAGTACTAATACGCAGTATTTT
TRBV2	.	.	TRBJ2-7	CASSPSYEQYF	TGTGCCAGCAGCCCTTCCTACGAGCAGTACTTC
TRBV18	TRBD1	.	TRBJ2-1	CASSRQGAYNEQFF	TGTGCCAGCTCACGACAGGGAGCCTACAATGAGCAGTTCTTC
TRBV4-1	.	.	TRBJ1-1	CASTGAGDTEAFF	TGCGCCAGCACCGGGGCGGGGGACACTGAAGCTTTCTTT
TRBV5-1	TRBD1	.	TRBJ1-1	CASSLPRQGFTEAFF	TGCGCCAGCAGCTTGCCCCGACAGGGGTTCACTGAAGCTTTCTTT
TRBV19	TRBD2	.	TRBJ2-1	CASSVPMGSSGGRGEQFF	TGTGCCAGTAGTGTTCCAATGGGTTCTAGCGGGGGCCGGGGCGAGCAGTTCTTC
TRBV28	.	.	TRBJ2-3	CASSPIEDTQYF	TGTGCCAGCAGCCCGATTGAGGATACGCAGTATTTT
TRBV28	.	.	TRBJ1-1	CASIFEGNTEAFF	TGTGCCAGCATCTTCGAGGGGAACACTGAAGCTTTCTTT
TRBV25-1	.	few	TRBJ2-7	CASSAYRHTYEQYF	TGTGCCAGCAGTGCCTACCGACACACCTACGAGCAGTACTTC
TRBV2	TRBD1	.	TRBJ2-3	CASKSRAGQGSTDTQYF	TGTGCCAGCAAAAGCCGAGCGGGACAGGGTAGCACAGATACGCAGTATTTT
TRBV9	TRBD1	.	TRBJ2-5	CASSDQGALWQETQYF	TGTGCCAGCAGCGACCAGGGGGCGCTTTGGCAAGAGACCCAGTACTTC
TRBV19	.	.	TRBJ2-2	CASSRAGRGTGELFF	TGTGCCAGTAGTCGGGCAGGGCGAGGTACCGGGGAGCTGTTTTTT
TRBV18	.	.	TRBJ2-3	CASSPGLAGADTQYF	TGTGCCAGCTCACCAGGTCTAGCAGGAGCAGATACGCAGTATTTT
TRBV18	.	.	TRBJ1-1	CASSPGQADTEAFF	TGTGCCAGCTCACCTGGGCAGGCAGACACTGAAGCTTTCTTT
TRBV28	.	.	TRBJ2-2	CASSAGRTGELFF	TGTGCCAGCAGTGCGGGAAGGACCGGGGAGCTGTTTTTT
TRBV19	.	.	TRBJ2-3	CASSRGLRASTDTQYF	TGTGCCAGTTCACGCGGACTTCGGGCTAGCACAGATACGCAGTATTTT
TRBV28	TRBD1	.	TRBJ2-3	CASSLTGQGYTDTQYF	TGTGCCAGCAGTCTTACGGGACAGGGGTACACAGATACGCAGTATTTT
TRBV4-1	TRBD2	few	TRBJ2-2	CASSQDHLAGVSTGELFF	TGCGCCAGCAGCCAAGATCATCTAGCGGGAGTATCCACCGGGGAGCTGTTTTTT
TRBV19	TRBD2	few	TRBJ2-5	CASRTSGSETQYF	TGTGCCAGCCGGACTAGCGGGAGTGAGACCCAGTACTTC
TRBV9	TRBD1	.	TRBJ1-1	CASSVDGAGGIRTEAFF	TGTGCCAGCAGCGTAGACGGCGCAGGGGGCATCAGGACTGAAGCTTTCTTT
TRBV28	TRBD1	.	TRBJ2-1	CASSRDRDFF	TGTGCCAGCAGCCGGGACAGGGATTTCTTC
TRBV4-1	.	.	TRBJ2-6	CASSLTGSGANVLTF	TGCGCCAGCAGCCTAACAGGGTCTGGGGCCAACGTCCTGACTTTC
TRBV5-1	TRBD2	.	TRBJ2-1	CASSKATGTSIYNEQFF	TGCGCCAGCAGTAAAGCGACCGGGACTAGCATCTACAATGAGCAGTTCTTC
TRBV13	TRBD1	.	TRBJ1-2	CASSLQGADYGYTF	TGTGCCAGCAGCTTACAGGGGGCGGACTATGGCTACACCTTC
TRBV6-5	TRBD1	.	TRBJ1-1	CASRRQGLTEAFF	TGTGCCAGCAGGCGACAGGGTCTCACTGAAGCTTTCTTT
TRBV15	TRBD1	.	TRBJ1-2	CATSPARGPNYGYTF	TGTGCCACCAGCCCGGCAAGGGGGCCCAACTATGGCTACACCTTC
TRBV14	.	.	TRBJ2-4	CASSQEGGAKNIQYF	TGTGCCAGCAGCCAAGAAGGAGGGGCCAAAAACATTCAGTACTTC
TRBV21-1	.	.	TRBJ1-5	CASSKGQGSQPQHF	TGTGCCAGCAGCAAAGGACAGGGAAGTCAGCCCCAGCATTTT
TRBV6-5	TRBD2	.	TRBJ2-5	CASATRLAGMETQYF	TGTGCCAGCGCTACCCGACTAGCGGGGATGGAGACCCAGTACTTC
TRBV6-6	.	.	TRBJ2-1	CASSYSRAEYNEQFF	TGTGCCAGCAGTTACTCGAGGGCAGAATACAATGAGCAGTTCTTC
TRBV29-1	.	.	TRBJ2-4	CSGLAGQLKNIQYF	TGCAGCGGCCTGGCTGGGCAACTTAAAAACATTCAGTACTTC
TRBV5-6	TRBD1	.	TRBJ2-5	CASSLQGASGTQYF	TGTGCCAGCAGCTTGCAGGGGGCAAGCGGGACCCAGTACTTC
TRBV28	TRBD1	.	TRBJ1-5	CASRGQGPLNSNQPQHF	TGTGCCAGCAGGGGACAGGGACCCCTGAATAGCAATCAGCCCCAGCATTTT
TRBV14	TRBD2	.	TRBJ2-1	CASARTSGSGFPYNEQFF	TGTGCCAGCGCACGGACTAGCGGGAGCGGATTCCCCTACAATGAGCAGTTCTTC
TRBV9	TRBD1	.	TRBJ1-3	CASSAPRGSSGNTIYF	TGTGCCAGCAGCGCCCCCAGGGGGTCCTCTGGAAACACCATATATTTT
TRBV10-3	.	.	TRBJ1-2	CAISVRSGDGYTF	TGTGCCATCAGTGTCCGGTCGGGAGATGGCTACACCTTC
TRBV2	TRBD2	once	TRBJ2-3	CASRRSGIRGTDTQYF	TGTGCCAGCAGGCGAAGCGGGATCCGGGGAACAGATACGCAGTATTTT
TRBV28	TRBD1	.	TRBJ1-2	CASRGQNYGYTF	TGTGCCAGCCGGGGACAGAACTATGGCTACACCTTC
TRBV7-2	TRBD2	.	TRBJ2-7	CASSLVDSGLTYEQYF	TGTGCCAGCAGCTTAGTAGATAGCGGGTTAACCTACGAGCAGTACTTC
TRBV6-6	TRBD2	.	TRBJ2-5	CASSYSGLAGETQYF	TGTGCCAGCAGTTATTCGGGACTAGCGGGAGAGACCCAGTACTTC
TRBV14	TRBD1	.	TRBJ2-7	CASSQDWGTGSHYEQYF	TGTGCCAGCAGCCAAGACTGGGGGACAGGTTCGCACTACGAGCAGTACTTC
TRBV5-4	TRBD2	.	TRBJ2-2	CASRPGLATNTGELFF	TGTGCCAGCAGACCAGGACTAGCGACGAACACCGGGGAGCTGTTTTTT
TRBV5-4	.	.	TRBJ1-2	CASSFTDSYGYTF	TGTGCCAGCAGCTTCACCGACAGTTATGGCTACACCTTC
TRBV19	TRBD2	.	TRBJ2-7	CASSIRTSGRDLYEQYF	TGTGCCAGTAGTATACGGACTAGCGGGAGAGACCTTTACGAGCAGTACTTC
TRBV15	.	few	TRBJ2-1	CATSREAREHEQFF	TGTGCCACCAGCAGAGAAGCGAGGGAGCATGAGCAGTTCTTC